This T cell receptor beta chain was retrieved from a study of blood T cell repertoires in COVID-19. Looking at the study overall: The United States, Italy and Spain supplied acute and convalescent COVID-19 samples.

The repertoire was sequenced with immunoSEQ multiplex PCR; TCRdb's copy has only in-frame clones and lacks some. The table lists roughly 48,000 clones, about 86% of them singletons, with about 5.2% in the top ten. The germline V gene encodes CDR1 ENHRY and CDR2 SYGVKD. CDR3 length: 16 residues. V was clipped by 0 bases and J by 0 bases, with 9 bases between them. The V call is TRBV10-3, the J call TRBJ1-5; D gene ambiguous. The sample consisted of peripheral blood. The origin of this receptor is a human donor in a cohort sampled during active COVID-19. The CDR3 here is CAISESTVYSNQPQHF. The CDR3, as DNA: TGTGCCATCAGTGAGTCTACAGTTTATAGCAATCAGCCCCAGCATTTT.